The 22 T cell receptor beta chains reported below all come from one sample, sequenced in a study of cytomegalovirus exposure and HLA in healthy donors. It was with 60 Vbeta and 13 Jbeta primers that the PCR ran. Some clones are missing from TCRdb's copy, which holds only in-frame ones; the method was immunoSEQ multiplex PCR. Of about 180,000 clones in the sample, 80% to 90% were seen once. Sequencing was done on a sample of PBMCs. The receptors here all came from a woman aged 18 to 35 in good health and CMV-seropositive.

The rearrangement links TRBV18 to TRBJ2-6; D is possibly TRBD2 (6 bases). CDR1 and CDR2 from the germline V gene are KGHSH and LQKENI. The CDR3 has 16 amino acids. V was cut by 3 bases and J by 0 bases, with 9 bases left in between. CDR3 coding DNA: TGTGCCAGCTCACCTCCGGGAGTCTCTGGGGCCAACGTCCTGACTTTC. It yields the protein CASSPPGVSGANVLTF.

V is TRBV7-3 and J is TRBJ1-2; 9 nucleotides align to TRBD1. The CDR3 is made up of 14 amino acids. Germline V gene data show CDR1 as SGHTA and CDR2 as FQGTGA. V lost 5 bases and J lost 6; bases outside the gene matches: 7. CDR3: CASSPLGQGDGYTF. The CDR3 DNA reads as TGTGCCAGCAGCCCCTTGGGACAGGGTGATGGCTACACCTTC.

The CDR3 region has the DNA TGTGCCAGTAGGGTCTGGACAGGGACCGCAGTCAATCAGCCCCAGCATTTT. Translation: CASRVWTGTAVNQPQHF. The genes are TRBV19 and TRBJ1-5, with 8 positions matching TRBD1. Trimming took 6 bases from V and 3 from J; bases not matched to a gene: 13. The CDR3 is 17 amino acids. Germline values: CDR1 LNHDA, CDR2 SQIVND (reference sequence). Looking up the rest from reference TRBV19 and TRBJ1-5 gives the full variable domain: DGGITQSPKYLFRKEGQNVTLSCEQNLNHDAMYWYRQDPGQGLRLIYYSQIVNDFQKGDIAEGYSVSREKKESFPLTVTSAQKNPTAFYLCASRVWTGTAVNQPQHFGDGTRLSIL.

This clone was picked up a small number of times. This rearrangement joins TRBV7-9 to TRBJ1-1; unclear D gene. The CDR3 contains 13 residues. V lost 1 base and J 5 bases, leaving 8 bases between the germline ends. Germline V lookup: CDR1 SEHNR, CDR2 FQNEAQ (reference sequence). The CDR3 DNA reads TGTGCCAGCAGCTTAGGTGGTAGTACTGAAGCTTTCTTT. It encodes CASSLGGSTEAFF.

V is TRBV5-1 and J is TRBJ2-1; 9 nucleotides line up with TRBD2. Losses at the gene ends were 4 bases for V and 0 bases for J; bases not matched to a gene: 2. The V gene's germline CDR1 is SGHRS and CDR2 YFSETQ. The CDR3 has 15 residues. CDR3 residues: CASSPRGGSYNEQFF. The CDR3 DNA reads TGCGCCAGCAGCCCGCGGGGGGGCTCCTACAATGAGCAGTTCTTC.

The chain has TRBV19 and TRBJ1-1; TRBD1 matches at 7 bases. Germline CDR1 LNHDA, CDR2 SQIVND (reference sequence). The CDR3 is 13 amino acids. V trimming: 3 bases; J trimming: 10 bases; junction bases outside the gene matches: 8. CDR3 sequence reads: CASSIEEGAAAFF. DNA of the CDR3: TGTGCCAGTAGTATTGAGGAGGGGGCCGCAGCTTTCTTT.

The chain links TRBV5-1 to TRBJ2-3, with 10 bases fitting TRBD2. Germline V CDR1 and CDR2: SGHRS, YFSETQ. V gave up 0 bases and J gave up 11 bases; unmatched junction bases: 6. There are 14 residues in the CDR3. The CDR3 protein is CASSLVASGGVQYF. The CDR3 DNA follows: TGCGCCAGCAGCTTGGTGGCTAGCGGGGGTGTGCAGTATTTT.

This chain uses TRBV7-9 with TRBJ2-1; possible D gene TRBD2, 6 bases. The ends were cut back, 4 bases at V and 4 bases at J, with 14 bases in the middle. The V gene's germline CDR1 is SEHNR and CDR2 FQNEAQ (reference sequence). The CDR3 has 15 residues. The CDR3 DNA reads TGTGCCAGCAGCTACACGGGACTGCTATACAATGAGCAGTTCTTC. Residues: CASSYTGLLYNEQFF.

This chain connects TRBV2 to TRBJ1-5; D unresolved. The CDR3 covers 14 residues. Per germline, CDR1 SNHLY and CDR2 FYNNEI. The V end lost 5 bases, the J end lost 3 bases, and 11 bases lay between the germline ends. CDR3 nucleotides: TGTGCCAGCAGTCGTCGGGATTTCAATCAGCCCCAGCATTTT. Amino acid sequence: CASSRRDFNQPQHF.

This clone has more than one count but fewer than ten. The rearrangement links TRBV14 to TRBJ2-5, with TRBD1 matching over 11 bases. With 4 bases clipped from V and 4 bases from J, the junction kept 5 bases outside the gene matches. CDR3 length: 15 amino acids. Looked up from germline, CDR1 is SGHDN and CDR2 is FVKESK. CDR3 loop: CASSRTGTGGETQYF. Written as DNA, the CDR3 is TGTGCCAGCAGCCGTACCGGGACAGGGGGAGAGACCCAGTACTTC. The entire variable domain, with the rest obtained from reference TRBV14 and TRBJ2-5, is as follows: EAGVTQFPSHSVIEKGQTVTLRCDPISGHDNLYWYRRVMGKEIKFLLHFVKESKQDESGMPNNRFLAERTGGTYSTLKVQPAELEDSGVYFCASSRTGTGGETQYFGPGTRLLVL.

The chain has TRBV4-2 and TRBJ2-7; 8 bases line up with TRBD2. The germline CDR1 and CDR2 sequences are LGHNA and YNFKEQ. V dropped 4 bases and J dropped 7; count of bases not matched to a gene: 12. The CDR3 extends over 15 amino acids. The chain's CDR3 is CASSLSLPGGPEQYF. CDR3 in DNA: TGTGCCAGCAGCCTGTCTCTCCCGGGGGGGCCAGAGCAGTACTTC.

The V and J genes are TRBV5-1 and TRBJ2-1; 8 nucleotides line up with TRBD2. The V segment lost 2 bases and the J segment 7 bases; nucleotides outside the gene matches: 8. In germline, CDR1 is SGHRS, CDR2 YFSETQ. The CDR3 has 15 amino acids. The CDR3 region is CASSLSGGQGNEQFF. CDR3 sequence (DNA): TGCGCCAGCAGCTTAAGCGGGGGTCAAGGGAATGAGCAGTTCTTC.

In this sample, this clone turned up a few times. This chain links TRBV16 with TRBJ2-2; D may be TRBD1 (5 bases). V shed 2 bases and J shed 6 bases, with 13 bases lying between them. The CDR3 is made up of 15 amino acids. Germline V gene lookup returns CDR1 KGHSY and CDR2 FQNENV. This CDR3 is CASSQETPGPGELFF. The CDR3 DNA reads TGTGCCAGCAGCCAAGAAACCCCAGGGCCCGGGGAGCTGTTTTTT.

The sample holds one count of this clone. The chain has TRBV4-1 and TRBJ1-2, with D unresolved. The CDR3 loop spans 17 amino acids. V gave up 1 base and J gave up 8 bases, with 23 bases separating them. Germline V gene sequence: CDR1 MGHRA, CDR2 YSYEKL. The chain's CDR3 is CASSQVKSRYYPAGYTF. In nucleotides, the CDR3 is TGCGCCAGCAGCCAAGTTAAATCTAGGTACTACCCCGCAGGCTACACCTTC.

The chain is built from TRBV18 and TRBJ1-1, with no clear D. The CDR3 is 14 amino acids. V was clipped by 0 bases and J by 1 base, with 6 bases between them. CDR1 is KGHSH and CDR2 is LQKENI in the germline V gene. In DNA form, the CDR3 reads TGTGCCAGCTCACCACCGAGGCAGAACACTGAAGCTTTCTTT. This gives the protein CASSPPRQNTEAFF. The complete variable domain, with remaining parts taken from reference TRBV18 and TRBJ1-1, reads NAGVMQNPRHLVRRRGQEARLRCSPMKGHSHVYWYRQLPEEGLKFMVYLQKENIIDESGMPKERFSAEFPKEGPSILRIQQVVRGDSAAYFCASSPPRQNTEAFFGQGTRLTVV.

The chain couples TRBV6-5 to TRBJ2-5; D not certain. V lost 2 bases to trimming and J lost 5 bases, with 6 bases between them. CDR1 MNHEY and CDR2 SVGAGI come from the germline V gene. The CDR3 loop spans 12 amino acids. This chain's CDR3 is CASSYVIETQYF. The CDR3 DNA follows: TGTGCCAGCAGTTACGTCATCGAGACCCAGTACTTC.

This clone appeared a few times. This chain connects TRBV5-1 to TRBJ1-4; 9 nucleotides align to TRBD1. The CDR3 has 16 amino acids. CDR1 and CDR2 (germline): SGHRS, YFSETQ. The V and J ends lost 4 bases and 0 bases, in that order; junction bases with no gene match: 4. The CDR3 protein is CASSRTGDATNEKLFF. In DNA form, the CDR3 reads TGCGCCAGCAGCAGGACAGGGGACGCAACTAATGAAAAACTGTTTTTT.

This clone is termed medium-sized. Other DNA sequences in this specimen translate into the identical CDR3. V gene TRBV6-4 combines with J gene TRBJ1-5; 9 nucleotides agree with TRBD1. V shed 4 bases, J shed 5 bases, and the junction held 6 bases outside the gene matches. Looked up from germline, CDR1 is MRHNA and CDR2 is SNTAGT. This CDR3 spans 15 amino acids. CDR3 protein: CASSATGGADQPQHF. In DNA form, the CDR3 reads TGTGCCAGCAGTGCCACAGGGGGCGCCGATCAGCCCCAGCATTTT.

V gene TRBV15 combines with J gene TRBJ2-3; TRBD1 aligns across 11 bases. The germline gives CDR1 LNHNV, CDR2 YYDKDF (reference sequence). V trimming: 1 base; J trimming: 4 bases; junction bases outside the gene matches: 10. The CDR3 sequence is 18 residues long. In nucleotides, the CDR3 is TGTGCCACCAGCAGAGGACGCTCAGCGGGACAGGGGGCAGATACGCAGTATTTT. Its protein product is CATSRGRSAGQGADTQYF.

The J gene is TRBJ1-1, the V gene TRBV4-2; 7 nucleotides match TRBD1. The CDR3 contains 16 residues. Germline V gene data show CDR1 as LGHNA and CDR2 as YNFKEQ. After removal of 0 bases from V and 0 bases from J, the junction contained 4 bases not matched to a gene. CDR3 region: CASSQDPGTVNTEAFF. The CDR3 bases are TGTGCCAGCAGCCAAGATCCCGGGACAGTGAACACTGAAGCTTTCTTT.

This clone occurred a few times. V and J are TRBV29-1 and TRBJ2-2; D might be TRBD2 (7 bases). Germline V gene sequence: CDR1 SQVTM, CDR2 ANQGSEA. Trimming removed 7 bases from V and 5 bases from J, with 14 bases in between. This CDR3 spans 13 amino acids. Here the CDR3 reads CSALGGGTGELFF. The CDR3 DNA reads as TGCAGCGCTCTAGGGGGGGGTACCGGGGAGCTGTTTTTT.

V gene TRBV19 combines with J gene TRBJ1-1; D gene unclear. Trimming removed 6 bases at V and 5 bases at J, with 16 bases between. Germline V CDR1 and CDR2: LNHDA, SQIVND (reference sequence). The CDR3 loop spans 14 amino acids. The CDR3 DNA reads as TGTGCCAGTAGCTTCTCGGGAAGTAGAACTGAAGCTTTCTTT. Protein sequence: CASSFSGSRTEAFF.